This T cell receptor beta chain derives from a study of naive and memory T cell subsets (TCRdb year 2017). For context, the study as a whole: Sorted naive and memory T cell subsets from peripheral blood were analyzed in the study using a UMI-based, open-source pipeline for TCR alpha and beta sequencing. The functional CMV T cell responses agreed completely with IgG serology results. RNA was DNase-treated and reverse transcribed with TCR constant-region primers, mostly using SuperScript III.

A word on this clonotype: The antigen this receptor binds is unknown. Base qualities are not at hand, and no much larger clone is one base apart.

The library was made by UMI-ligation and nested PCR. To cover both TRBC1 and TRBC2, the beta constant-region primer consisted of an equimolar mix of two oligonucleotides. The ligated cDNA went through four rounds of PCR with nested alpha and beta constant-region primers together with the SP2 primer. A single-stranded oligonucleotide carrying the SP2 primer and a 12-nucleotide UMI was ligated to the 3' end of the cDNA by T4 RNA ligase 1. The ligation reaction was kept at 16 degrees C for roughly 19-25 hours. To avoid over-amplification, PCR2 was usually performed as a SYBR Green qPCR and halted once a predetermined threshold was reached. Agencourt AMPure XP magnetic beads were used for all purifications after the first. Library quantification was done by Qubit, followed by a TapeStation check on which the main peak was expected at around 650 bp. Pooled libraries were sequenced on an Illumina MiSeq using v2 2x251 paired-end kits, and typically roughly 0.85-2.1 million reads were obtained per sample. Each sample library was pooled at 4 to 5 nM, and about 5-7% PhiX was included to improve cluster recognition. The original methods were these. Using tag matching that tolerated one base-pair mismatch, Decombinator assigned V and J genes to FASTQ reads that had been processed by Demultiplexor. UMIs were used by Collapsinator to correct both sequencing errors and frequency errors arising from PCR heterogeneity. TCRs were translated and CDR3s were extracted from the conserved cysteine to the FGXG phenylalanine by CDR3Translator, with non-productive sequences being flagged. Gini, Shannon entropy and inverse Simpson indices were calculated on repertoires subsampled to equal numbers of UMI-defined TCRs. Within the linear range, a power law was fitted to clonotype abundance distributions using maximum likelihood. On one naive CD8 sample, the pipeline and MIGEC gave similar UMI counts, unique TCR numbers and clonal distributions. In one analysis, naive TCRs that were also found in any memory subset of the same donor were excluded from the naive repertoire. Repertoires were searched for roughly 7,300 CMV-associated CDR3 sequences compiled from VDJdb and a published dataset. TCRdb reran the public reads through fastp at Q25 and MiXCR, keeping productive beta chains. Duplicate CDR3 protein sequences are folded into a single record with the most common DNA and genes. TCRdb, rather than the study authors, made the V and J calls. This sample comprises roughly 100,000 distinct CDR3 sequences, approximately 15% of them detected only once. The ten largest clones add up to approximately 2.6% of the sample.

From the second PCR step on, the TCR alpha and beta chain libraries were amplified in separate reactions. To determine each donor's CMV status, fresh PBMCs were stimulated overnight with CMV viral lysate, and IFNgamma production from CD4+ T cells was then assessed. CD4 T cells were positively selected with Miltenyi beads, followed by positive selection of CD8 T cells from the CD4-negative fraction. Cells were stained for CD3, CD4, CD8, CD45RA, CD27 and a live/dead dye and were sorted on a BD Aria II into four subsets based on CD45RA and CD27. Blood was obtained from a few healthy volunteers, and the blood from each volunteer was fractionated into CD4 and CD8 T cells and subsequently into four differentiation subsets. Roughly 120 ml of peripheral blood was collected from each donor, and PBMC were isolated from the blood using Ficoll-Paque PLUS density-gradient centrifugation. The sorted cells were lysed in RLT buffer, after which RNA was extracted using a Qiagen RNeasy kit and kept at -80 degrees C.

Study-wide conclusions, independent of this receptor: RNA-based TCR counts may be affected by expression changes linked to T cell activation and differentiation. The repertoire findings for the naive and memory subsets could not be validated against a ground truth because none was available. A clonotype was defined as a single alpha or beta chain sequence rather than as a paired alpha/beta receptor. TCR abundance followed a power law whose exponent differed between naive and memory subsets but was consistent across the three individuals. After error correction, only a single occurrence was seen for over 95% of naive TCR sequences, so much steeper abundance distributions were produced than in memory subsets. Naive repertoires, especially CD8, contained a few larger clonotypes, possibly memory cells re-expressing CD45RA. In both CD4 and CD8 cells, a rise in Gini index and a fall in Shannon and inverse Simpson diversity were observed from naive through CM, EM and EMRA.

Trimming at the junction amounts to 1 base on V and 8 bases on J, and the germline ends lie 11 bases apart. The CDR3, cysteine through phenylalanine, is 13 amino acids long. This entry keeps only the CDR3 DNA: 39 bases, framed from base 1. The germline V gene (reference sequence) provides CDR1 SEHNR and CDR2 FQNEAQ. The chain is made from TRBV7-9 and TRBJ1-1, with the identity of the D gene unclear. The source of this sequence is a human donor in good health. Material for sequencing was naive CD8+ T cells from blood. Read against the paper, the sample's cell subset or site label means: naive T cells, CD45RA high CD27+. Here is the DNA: TGTGCCAGCAGCTTAGTCGACACCCTCGAAGCTTTCTTT. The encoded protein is CASSLVDTLEAFF.